Described below is a single T cell receptor beta chain sequence and its context. This clonotype was seen many times. No antigen is known for it. A read error is possible here, since a much larger clone lies one base away. These reads were obtained on an Illumina HiSeq 2000. Multiplex PCR amplification was used to generate the TCR beta chain libraries. The amplified TCR beta chain products were analyzed by high-throughput sequencing. The public reads were run again by TCRdb, first through fastp at Q25 and then through MiXCR, and only productive beta chains were kept. Each CDR3 protein appears once, grouped with its most common genes and DNA. This sample is represented by about 89,000 distinct CDR3 sequences; roughly 30% of them were singletons. The ten most abundant clones make up over 7.5% of the sample. The axillary draining lymph nodes of breast cancer patients were the source of the lymph node samples.

This entry is derived from a study of breast tumors, draining lymph nodes, adjacent tissues (dated by TCRdb to about 2016). With regard to the full study: Breast cancer patients provided tumor, adjacent nontumor tissue and axillary lymph nodes, and the study compared the TCR beta repertoires across these three sources. In human breast cancer, the study set out to evaluate how tumor, surrounding tissue and draining lymph node repertoires relate to one another and whether T cells may move between these sites.

Findings and caveats that apply to the study as a whole: The study presented the conclusion that tumor T cells originate in lymph nodes as consistent with a hypothesis, not as something directly demonstrated. Tumor T-cell repertoires showed less diversity than lymph node repertoires and more diversity than nontumor tissue repertoires, and tumor T-cell repertoires showed preferential V and J gene usage. Tumor and nontumor tissue repertoires were significantly more similar in luminal-like than in basal-like breast cancer. The data were judged consistent with most tumor T cells deriving from the lymph node and then expanding within tumor tissue.

The sequencing sample was made of axillary lymph node tissue. This TCR came from a female donor with breast cancer. Some clones in this sample may be carry-over from other donors' samples.

Here the CDR3 is given as CASSLEQGPSGNTIYF. The DNA sequence is as follows: TGTGCCAGCAGCCTAGAACAGGGTCCCTCTGGAAACACCATATATTTT. The V and J genes are TRBV11-3 and TRBJ1-3; TRBD1 might be the D gene, on 6 matching bases. The CDR3, from cysteine to phenylalanine, totals 16 residues. CDR3 DNA is the only sequence kept; it has 48 bases, read in frame from the first base. Based on the germline V gene, the CDR1 and CDR2 sequences are SGHNT and YENEEA.